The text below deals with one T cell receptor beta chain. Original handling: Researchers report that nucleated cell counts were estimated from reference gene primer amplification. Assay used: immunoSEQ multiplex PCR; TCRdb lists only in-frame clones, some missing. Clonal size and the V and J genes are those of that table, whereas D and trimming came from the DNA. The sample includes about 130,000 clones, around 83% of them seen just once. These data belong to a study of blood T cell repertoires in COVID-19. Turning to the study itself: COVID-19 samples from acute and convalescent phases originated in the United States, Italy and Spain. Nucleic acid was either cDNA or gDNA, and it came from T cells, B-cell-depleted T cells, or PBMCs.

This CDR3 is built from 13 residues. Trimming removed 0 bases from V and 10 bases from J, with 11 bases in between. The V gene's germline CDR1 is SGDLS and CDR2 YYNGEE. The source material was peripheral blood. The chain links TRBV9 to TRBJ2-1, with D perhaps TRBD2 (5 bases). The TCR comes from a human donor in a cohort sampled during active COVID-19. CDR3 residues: CASSVVGKTEQFF. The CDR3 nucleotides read TGTGCCAGCAGCGTAGTCGGGAAGACCGAGCAGTTCTTC.